This T cell receptor (beta chain) was sequenced for a study of blood T cell repertoires in COVID-19. Overall study context: Sites in the United States, Italy and Spain provided acute and convalescent COVID-19 samples. T cells, B-cell-depleted T cells, or PBMCs provided the cDNA or gDNA that served as material.

In the study's own analysis: For nucleated cells, counts were estimated from reference gene primer amplification. The repertoire was sequenced with immunoSEQ multiplex PCR; TCRdb's copy has only in-frame clones and lacks some. V, J and clone size were drawn from that table, and D and trimming were deduced from the DNA. The sample holds 62,000 or so clones, over 60% seen once. This CDR3 is 15 amino acids long. In germline, CDR1 is SGHTA, CDR2 FQGNSA. The junction had 8 bases not matched to a gene; V was cut back by 3 bases and J by 5 bases. Sequencing was carried out using peripheral blood. V and J are TRBV7-2 and TRBJ2-7; the match to TRBD2 covers 9 bases. The source is a human donor in a cohort sampled during active COVID-19. CDR3 residues: CASSFEPGLAHEQYF. The CDR3 DNA is TGTGCCAGCAGCTTCGAGCCGGGACTAGCCCACGAGCAGTACTTC.